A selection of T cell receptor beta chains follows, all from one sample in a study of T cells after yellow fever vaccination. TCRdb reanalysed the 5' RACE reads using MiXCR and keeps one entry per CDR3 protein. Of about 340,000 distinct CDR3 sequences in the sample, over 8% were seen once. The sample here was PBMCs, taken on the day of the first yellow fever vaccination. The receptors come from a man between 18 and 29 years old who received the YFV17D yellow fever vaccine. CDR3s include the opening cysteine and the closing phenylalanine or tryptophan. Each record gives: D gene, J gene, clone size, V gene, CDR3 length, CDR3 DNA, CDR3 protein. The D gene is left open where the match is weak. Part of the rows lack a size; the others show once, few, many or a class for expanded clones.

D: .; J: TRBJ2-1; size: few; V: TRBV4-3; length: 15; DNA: TGCGCCAGCAGCCAAGGGCAGGGGTGGAAGAATGAGCAGTTCTTC; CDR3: CASSQGQGWKNEQFF
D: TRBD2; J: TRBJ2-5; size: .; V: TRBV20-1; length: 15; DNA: TGCAGTGCTAGGGACGGGCCGGGACTAGGAGAGACCCAGTACTTC; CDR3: CSARDGPGLGETQYF
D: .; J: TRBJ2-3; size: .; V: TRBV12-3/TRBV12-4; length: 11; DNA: TGTGCCAGCAGTTTAATTGATACGCAGTATTTT; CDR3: CASSLIDTQYF
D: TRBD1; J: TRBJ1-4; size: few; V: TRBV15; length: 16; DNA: TGTGCCACCAGCAGAGGAGGGGGACAGTTCGGCGAAAAACTGTTTTTT; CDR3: CATSRGGGQFGEKLFF
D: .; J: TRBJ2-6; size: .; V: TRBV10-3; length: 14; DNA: TGTGCCATCAGTGAGAGGTCCGGGGCCAACGTCCTGACTTTC; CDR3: CAISERSGANVLTF
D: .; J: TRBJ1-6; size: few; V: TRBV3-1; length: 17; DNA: TGTGCCAGCAGCCACTCCGGGGCCGGCTCCTATAATTCACCCCTCCACTTT; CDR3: CASSHSGAGSYNSPLHF
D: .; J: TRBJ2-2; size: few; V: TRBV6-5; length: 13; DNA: TGTGCCAGCAGTTACTCGTCTACCGGGGAGCTGTTTTTT; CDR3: CASSYSSTGELFF
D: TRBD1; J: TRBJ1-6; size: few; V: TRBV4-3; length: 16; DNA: TGCGCCAGCAGCCAAGTCGGACAGGGGTATGGATCACCCCTCCACTTT; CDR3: CASSQVGQGYGSPLHF
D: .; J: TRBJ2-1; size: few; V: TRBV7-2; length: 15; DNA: TGTGCCAGCAGCAAAATCGGGGCCCCGTACAATGAGCAGTTCTTC; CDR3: CASSKIGAPYNEQFF
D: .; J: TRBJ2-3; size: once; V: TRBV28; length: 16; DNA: TGTGCCAGCAGTTCTGACAGAGCCCGTCTCACAGATACGCAGTATTTT; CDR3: CASSSDRARLTDTQYF
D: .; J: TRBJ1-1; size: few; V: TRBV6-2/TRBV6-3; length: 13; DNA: TGTGCCACCACTTGGGGTAGGGAGAGTGGAGCTTTCTTT; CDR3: CATTWGRESGAFF
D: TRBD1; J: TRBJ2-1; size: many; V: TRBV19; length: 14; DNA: TGTGCCACCAGACAGGGGTCTATTTTAAATGAGCAGTTCTTC; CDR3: CATRQGSILNEQFF
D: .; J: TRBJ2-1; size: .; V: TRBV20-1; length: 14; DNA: TGCAGTGCTACCCTAGGGGAGCTCTACAATGAGCAGTTCTTC; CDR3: CSATLGELYNEQFF
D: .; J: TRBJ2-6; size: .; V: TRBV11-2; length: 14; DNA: TGTGCCAGCCGCGATAACAGGGGGGCCAACGTCCTGACTTTC; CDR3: CASRDNRGANVLTF
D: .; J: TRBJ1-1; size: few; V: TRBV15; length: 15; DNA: TGTGCCACCAGCAGCAGACTGTCAGGAGGGACTGAAGCTTTCTTT; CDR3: CATSSRLSGGTEAFF
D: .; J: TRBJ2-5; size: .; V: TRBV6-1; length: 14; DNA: TGTGCCAGCAGTGTGGACAGCCAACAAGAGACCCAGTACTTC; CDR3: CASSVDSQQETQYF
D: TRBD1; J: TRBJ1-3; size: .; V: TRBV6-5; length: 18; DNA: TGTGCCAGCAGTTACTCGAAACAGGGACAGGGGCTTGGAAACACCATATATTTT; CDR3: CASSYSKQGQGLGNTIYF
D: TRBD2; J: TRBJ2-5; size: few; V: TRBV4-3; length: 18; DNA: TGCGCCAGCAGCCAACAATGGACTAGCGGGGGGAACCAAGAGACCCAGTACTTC; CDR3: CASSQQWTSGGNQETQYF
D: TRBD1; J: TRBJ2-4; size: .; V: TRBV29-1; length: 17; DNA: TGCAGCGTTACCCCGGGACAGGGGGCCATCCGTGGGGACATTCAGTACTTC; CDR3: CSVTPGQGAIRGDIQYF
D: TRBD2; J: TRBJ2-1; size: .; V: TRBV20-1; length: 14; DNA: TGCTTTGCTTCGGTGACTAGCGGGGGAGGTGAGCAGTTCTTC; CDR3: CFASVTSGGGEQFF
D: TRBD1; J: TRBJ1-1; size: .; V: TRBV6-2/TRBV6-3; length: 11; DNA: TGTGCCACTGACAGGGGTACTGAAGCTTTCTTT; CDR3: CATDRGTEAFF
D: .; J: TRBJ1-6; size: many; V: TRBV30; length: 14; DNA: TGTGCCTGGAGTGTACATGGGGGGCTGGTTGGCCTCCACTTT; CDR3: CAWSVHGGLVGLHF
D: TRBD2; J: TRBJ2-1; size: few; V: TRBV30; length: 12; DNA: TGTGCCTGGCTCCCTGGGGGGGGAAGGTTTTTCTTC; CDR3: CAWLPGGGRFFF
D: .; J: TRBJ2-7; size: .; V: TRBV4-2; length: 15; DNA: TGTGCCAGCAGCTACAGCTCGGAGCGGACCTACGAGCAGTACTTC; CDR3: CASSYSSERTYEQYF
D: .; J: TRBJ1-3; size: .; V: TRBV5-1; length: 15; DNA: TGCGCCAGCACCATTAGGGGGTCAGCTGGAAACACCATATATTTT; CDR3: CASTIRGSAGNTIYF
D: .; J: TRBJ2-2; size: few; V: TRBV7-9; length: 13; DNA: TGTGCCAGCAGCTGGGCCGAAACCGGGGAGCTGTTTTTT; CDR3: CASSWAETGELFF
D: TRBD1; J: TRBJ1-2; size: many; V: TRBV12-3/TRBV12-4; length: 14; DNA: TGTGCCAGCAGAAGGACAGGGGAAGGCTATGGCTACACCTTC; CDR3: CASRRTGEGYGYTF